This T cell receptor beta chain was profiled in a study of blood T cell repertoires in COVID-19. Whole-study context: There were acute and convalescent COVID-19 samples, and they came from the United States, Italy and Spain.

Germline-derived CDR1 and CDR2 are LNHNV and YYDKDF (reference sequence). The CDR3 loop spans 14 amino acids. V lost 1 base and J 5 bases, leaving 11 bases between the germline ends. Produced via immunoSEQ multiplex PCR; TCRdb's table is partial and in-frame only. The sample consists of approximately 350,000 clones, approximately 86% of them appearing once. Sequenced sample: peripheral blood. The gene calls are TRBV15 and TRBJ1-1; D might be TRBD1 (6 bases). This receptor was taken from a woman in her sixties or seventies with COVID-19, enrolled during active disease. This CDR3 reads CATSRGGQGTEAFF. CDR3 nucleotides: TGTGCCACCAGCAGAGGGGGGCAGGGAACTGAAGCTTTCTTT.